This T cell receptor (beta chain) was observed in a study of yellow fever vaccine responses in identical twins. This CDR3 has 15 residues. Trimming removed 4 bases at V and 8 bases at J, with 18 bases between. Overall study results and limits: Convergence reportedly seemed to mark part of the twins' vaccine T cell response, with personalization marking the rest.

TCRdb re-analysed the RT-PCR reads in MiXCR, keeping a single row per CDR3 protein. The sample has roughly 1,700 distinct CDR3 sequences, around four fifths seen once; the top ten hold approximately 7.3%. Concerning this clonotype itself: Its antigen is unknown.

The origin of this receptor is a woman aged 18 to 35 who received the yellow fever vaccine. Source: T cells from blood (PBMCs), unsorted or a sorted subset (not recorded which), taken before or after yellow fever vaccination (not recorded which). V usage is TRBV23-1 and J usage is TRBJ2-1; D ambiguous. TRBV23-1 is sorted into the ORF group, with uncertain function. This chain's CDR3 is CASSLEDLREDEQFF. The CDR3 DNA reads TGCGCCAGCAGTCTCGAAGACCTTAGGGAAGATGAGCAGTTCTTC.